This T cell receptor beta chain was recovered during a study of cytomegalovirus exposure and HLA in healthy donors. The wider study: The 90 to 150 validation repertoires were produced on the same platform as the 550 to 750 repertoires of the first cohort. This was reported in a later analysis.

The CDR3 has 15 residues. V was shortened by 0 bases and J by 2 bases, with 11 bases between the two germline ends. CDR1 and CDR2 from the germline V gene are SGHNT and YYREEE (reference sequence). Sequencing was performed with immunoSEQ multiplex PCR; in TCRdb, only in-frame clones are kept and a portion is missing. The table shows 130,000 to 150,000 clones, with about nine tenths occurring only once. This clone has a handful of counts. Its cognate antigen is unknown. Whole-study results and caveats: The study designated fewer than 200 TCR beta chains cytomegalovirus-associated. In vitro experiments confirmed that a few CMV-associated chains were specific for CMV antigens.

The chain joins TRBV5-4 to TRBJ2-5; D gene uncertain. This TCR came from a man aged 18-30 years in good health and CMV-seronegative. Material: PBMCs. The CDR3 here is CASSLDMLRQETQYF. The CDR3 bases are TGTGCCAGCAGCTTGGACATGTTGAGGCAAGAGACCCAGTACTTC. Filled out from reference TRBV5-4 and TRBJ2-5, the complete variable domain reads ETGVTQSPTHLIKTRGQQVTLRCSSQSGHNTVSWYQQALGQGPQFIFQYYREEENGRGNFPPRFSGLQFPNYSSELNVNALELDDSALYLCASSLDMLRQETQYFGPGTRLLVL.